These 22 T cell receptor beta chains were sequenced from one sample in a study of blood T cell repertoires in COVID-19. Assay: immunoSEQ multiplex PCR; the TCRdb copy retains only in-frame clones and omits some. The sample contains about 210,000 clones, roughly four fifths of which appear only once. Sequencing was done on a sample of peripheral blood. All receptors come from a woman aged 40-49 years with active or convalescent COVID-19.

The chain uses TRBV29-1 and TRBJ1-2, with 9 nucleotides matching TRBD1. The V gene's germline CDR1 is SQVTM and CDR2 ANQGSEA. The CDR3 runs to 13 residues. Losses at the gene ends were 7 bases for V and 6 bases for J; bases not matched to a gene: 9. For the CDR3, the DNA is TGCAGCGGTGGACAGGGGAAGCCAGATGGCTACACCTTC. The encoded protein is CSGGQGKPDGYTF.

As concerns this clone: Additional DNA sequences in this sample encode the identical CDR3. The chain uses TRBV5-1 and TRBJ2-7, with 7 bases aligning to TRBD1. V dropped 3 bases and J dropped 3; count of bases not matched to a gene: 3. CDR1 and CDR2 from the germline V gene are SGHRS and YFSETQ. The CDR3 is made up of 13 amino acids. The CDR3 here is CASSSGGSYEQYF. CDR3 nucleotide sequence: TGCGCCAGCAGCTCAGGGGGAAGCTACGAGCAGTACTTC. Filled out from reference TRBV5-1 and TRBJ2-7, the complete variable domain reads KAGVTQTPRYLIKTRGQQVTLSCSPISGHRSVSWYQQTPGQGLQFLFEYFSETQRNKGNFPGRFSGRQFSNSRSEMNVSTLELGDSALYLCASSSGGSYEQYFGPGTRLTVT.

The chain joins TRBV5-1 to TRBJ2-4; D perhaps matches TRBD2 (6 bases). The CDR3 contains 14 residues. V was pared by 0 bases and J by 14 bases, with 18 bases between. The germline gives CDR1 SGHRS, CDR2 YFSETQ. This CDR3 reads CASSLGGGSWSEYF. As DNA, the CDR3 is TGCGCCAGCAGCTTGGGGGGAGGTTCATGGTCTGAGTACTTC.

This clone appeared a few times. The CDR3 loop is CASTASGTDTQYF. CDR3 DNA sequence: TGTGCCAGCACAGCGTCGGGCACAGATACGCAGTATTTT. This sequence joins TRBV9 and TRBJ2-3; D gene ambiguous. The V and J ends lost 6 bases and 1 base respectively, with 9 bases between them. This CDR3 comprises 13 residues. Germline assignment: CDR1 SGDLS and CDR2 YYNGEE.

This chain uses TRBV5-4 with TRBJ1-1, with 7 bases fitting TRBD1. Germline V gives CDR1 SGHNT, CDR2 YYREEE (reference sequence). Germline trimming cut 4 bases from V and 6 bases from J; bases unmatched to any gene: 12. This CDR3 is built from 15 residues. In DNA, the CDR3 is TGTGCCAGCAGCGTAACAGGGGCAGGGTGGTCTGAAGCTTTCTTT. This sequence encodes CASSVTGAGWSEAFF.

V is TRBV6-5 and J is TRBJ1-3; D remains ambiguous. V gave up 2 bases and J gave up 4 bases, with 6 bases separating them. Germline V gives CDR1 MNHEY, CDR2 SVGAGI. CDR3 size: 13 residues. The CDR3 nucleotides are TGTGCCAGCAGTTACCCAGGCGGAAACACCATATATTTT. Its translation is CASSYPGGNTIYF.

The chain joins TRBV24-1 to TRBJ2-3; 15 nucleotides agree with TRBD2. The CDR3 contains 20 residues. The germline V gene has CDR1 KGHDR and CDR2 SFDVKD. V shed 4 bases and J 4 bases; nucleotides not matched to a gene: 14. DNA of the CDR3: TGTGCCACCAGTGAGCCTCCGGGACTAGCGGGAGGATGGAGGGCAGATACGCAGTATTTT. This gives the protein CATSEPPGLAGGWRADTQYF.

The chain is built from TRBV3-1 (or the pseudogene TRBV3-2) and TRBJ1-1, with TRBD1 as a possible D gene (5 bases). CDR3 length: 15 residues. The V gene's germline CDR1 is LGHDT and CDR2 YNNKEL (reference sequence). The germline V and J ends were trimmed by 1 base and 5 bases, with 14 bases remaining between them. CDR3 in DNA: TGTGCCAGCAGCCAAGGGACATTCGAAGGGACTGAAGCTTTCTTT. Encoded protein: CASSQGTFEGTEAFF.

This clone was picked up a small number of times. In DNA form, the CDR3 reads TGCGCCAGCAGCTTGGAGGGGCGGGGGGCCACCGATACGCAGTATTTT. Encoded protein: CASSLEGRGATDTQYF. The chain links TRBV5-1 to TRBJ2-3; 8 bases agree with TRBD2. The CDR3 loop spans 16 amino acids. V lost 0 bases, J lost 6 bases, and 9 bases stayed unmatched. Germline values: CDR1 SGHRS, CDR2 YFSETQ. The whole variable domain, filled in from reference TRBV5-1 and TRBJ2-3, reads KAGVTQTPRYLIKTRGQQVTLSCSPISGHRSVSWYQQTPGQGLQFLFEYFSETQRNKGNFPGRFSGRQFSNSRSEMNVSTLELGDSALYLCASSLEGRGATDTQYFGPGTRLTVL.

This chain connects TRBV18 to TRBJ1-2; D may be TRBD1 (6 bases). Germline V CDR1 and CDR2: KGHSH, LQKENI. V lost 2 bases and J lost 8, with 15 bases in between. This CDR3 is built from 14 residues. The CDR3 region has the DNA TGTGCCAGCTCACCAAATGTCGGGGGGCTGGGCTACACCTTC. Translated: CASSPNVGGLGYTF.

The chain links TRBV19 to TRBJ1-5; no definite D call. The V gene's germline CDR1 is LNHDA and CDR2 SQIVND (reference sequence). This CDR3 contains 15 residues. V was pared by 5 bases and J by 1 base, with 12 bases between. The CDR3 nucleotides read TGTGCCAGTAGTGTTACTGGTGAGAGCAATCAGCCCCAGCATTTT. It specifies CASSVTGESNQPQHF.

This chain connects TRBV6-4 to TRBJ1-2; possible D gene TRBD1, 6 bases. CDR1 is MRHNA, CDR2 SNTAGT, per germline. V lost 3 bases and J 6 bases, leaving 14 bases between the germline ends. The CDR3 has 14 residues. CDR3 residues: CASSEVGGINGYTF. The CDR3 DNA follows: TGTGCCAGCAGTGAAGTTGGGGGCATCAATGGCTACACCTTC.

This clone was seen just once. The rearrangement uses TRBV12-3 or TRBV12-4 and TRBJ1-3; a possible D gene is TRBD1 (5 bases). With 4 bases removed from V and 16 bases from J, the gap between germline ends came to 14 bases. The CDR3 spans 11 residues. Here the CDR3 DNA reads TGTGCCAGCAGTTCCCTGGGGCCTTTGTATTTT. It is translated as CASSSLGPLYF.

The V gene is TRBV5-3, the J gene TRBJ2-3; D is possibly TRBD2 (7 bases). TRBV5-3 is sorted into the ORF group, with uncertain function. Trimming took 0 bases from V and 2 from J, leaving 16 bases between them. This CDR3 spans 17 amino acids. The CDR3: CARSLGGGPYSTDTQYF. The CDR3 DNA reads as TGTGCCAGAAGCTTGGGCGGGGGCCCCTACTCCACAGATACGCAGTATTTT.

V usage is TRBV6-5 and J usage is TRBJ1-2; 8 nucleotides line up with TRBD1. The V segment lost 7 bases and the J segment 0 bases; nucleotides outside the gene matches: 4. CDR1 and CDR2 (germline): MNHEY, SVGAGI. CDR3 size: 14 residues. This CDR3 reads CASTATGANYGYTF. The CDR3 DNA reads TGTGCCAGCACCGCGACAGGGGCTAACTATGGCTACACCTTC.

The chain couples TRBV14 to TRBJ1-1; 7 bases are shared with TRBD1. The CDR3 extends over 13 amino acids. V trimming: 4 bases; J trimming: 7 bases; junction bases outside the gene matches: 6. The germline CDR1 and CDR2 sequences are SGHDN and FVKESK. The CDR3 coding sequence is TGTGCCAGCAGCCGCATCACAGGGGATGAAGCTTTCTTT. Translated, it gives CASSRITGDEAFF.

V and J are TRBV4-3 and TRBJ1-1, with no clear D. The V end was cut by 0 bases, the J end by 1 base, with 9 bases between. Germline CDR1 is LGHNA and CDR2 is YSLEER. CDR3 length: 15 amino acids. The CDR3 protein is CASSQDRRWNTEAFF. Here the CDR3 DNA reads TGCGCCAGCAGCCAAGACCGCAGGTGGAACACTGAAGCTTTCTTT.

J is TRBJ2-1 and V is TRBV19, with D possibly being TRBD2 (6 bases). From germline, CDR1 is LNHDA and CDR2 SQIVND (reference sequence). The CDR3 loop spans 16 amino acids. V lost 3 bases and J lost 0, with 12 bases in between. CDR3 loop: CASSMSAGRSYNEQFF. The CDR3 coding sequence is TGTGCCAGTAGTATGTCAGCGGGCCGCTCCTACAATGAGCAGTTCTTC.

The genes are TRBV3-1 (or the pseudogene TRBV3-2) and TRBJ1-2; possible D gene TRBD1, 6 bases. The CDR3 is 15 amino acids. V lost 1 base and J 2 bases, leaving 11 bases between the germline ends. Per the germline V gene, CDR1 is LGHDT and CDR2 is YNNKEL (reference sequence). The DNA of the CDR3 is TGTGCCAGCAGCCAAGGGGGACATTTGAACTATGGCTACACCTTC. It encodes CASSQGGHLNYGYTF.

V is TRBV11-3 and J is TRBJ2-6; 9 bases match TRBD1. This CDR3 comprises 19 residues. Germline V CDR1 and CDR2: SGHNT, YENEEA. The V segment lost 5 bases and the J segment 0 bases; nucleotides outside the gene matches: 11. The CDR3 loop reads CASSPEGQGPYSGANVLTF. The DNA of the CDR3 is TGTGCCAGCAGCCCGGAGGGACAGGGCCCTTACTCTGGGGCCAACGTCCTGACTTTC.

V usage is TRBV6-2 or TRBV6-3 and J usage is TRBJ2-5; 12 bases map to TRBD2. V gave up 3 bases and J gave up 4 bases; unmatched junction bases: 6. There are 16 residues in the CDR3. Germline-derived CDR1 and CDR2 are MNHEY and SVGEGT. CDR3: CASSYRGTSGPETQYF. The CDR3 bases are TGTGCCAGCAGTTATCGCGGGACTAGCGGGCCAGAGACCCAGTACTTC.

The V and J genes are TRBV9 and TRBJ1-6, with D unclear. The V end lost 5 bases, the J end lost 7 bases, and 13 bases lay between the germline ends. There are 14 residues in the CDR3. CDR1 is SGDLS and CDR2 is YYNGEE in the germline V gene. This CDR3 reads CASRVGTGNSPLHF. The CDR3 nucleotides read TGTGCCAGCAGGGTTGGCACGGGGAATTCACCCCTCCACTTT.